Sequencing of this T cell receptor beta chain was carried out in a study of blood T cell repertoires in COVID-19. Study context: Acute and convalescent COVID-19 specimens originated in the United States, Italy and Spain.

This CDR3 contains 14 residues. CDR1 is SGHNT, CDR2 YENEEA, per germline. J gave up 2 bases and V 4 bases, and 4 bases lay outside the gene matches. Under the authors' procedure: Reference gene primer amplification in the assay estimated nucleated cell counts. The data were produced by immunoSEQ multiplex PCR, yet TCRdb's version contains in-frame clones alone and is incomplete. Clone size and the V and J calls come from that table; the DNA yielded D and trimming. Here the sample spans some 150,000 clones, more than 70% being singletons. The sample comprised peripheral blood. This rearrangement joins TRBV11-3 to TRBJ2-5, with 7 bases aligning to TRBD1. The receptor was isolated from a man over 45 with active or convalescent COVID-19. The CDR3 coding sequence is TGTGCCAGCAGCTCGAGGACAGGTCAAGAGACCCAGTACTTC. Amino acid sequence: CASSSRTGQETQYF.